The rows below give T cell receptor beta chains drawn from one sample of a study of blood T cell repertoires in COVID-19. Assay used: immunoSEQ multiplex PCR; TCRdb lists only in-frame clones, some missing. The profile shows about 330,000 clones, around 84% of them singletons. Sequenced input: PBMCs or T cells enriched from blood (not recorded which). All receptors come from a woman younger than 30 who had recovered from COVID-19. CDR3s include the opening cysteine and the closing phenylalanine or tryptophan. D genes are given only for firm matches. Expanded clones are given a class, and other clones once, few, many or no size at all.

j_call | v_call | clone_size | d_call | cdr3_nt | cdr3_aa
TRBJ2-7 | TRBV28 | NA | NA | TGTGCCAGCAGTTTAGGGCCCGAAATCAGGATCGAGCAGTACTTC | CASSLGPEIRIEQYF
TRBJ2-5 | TRBV5-4 | NA | TRBD2 | TGTGCCAGCAGTCCCCCCGGGGGTAGCGGGGGGGTCGAGACCCAGTACTTC | CASSPPGGSGGVETQYF
TRBJ1-6 | TRBV7-3 | NA | NA | TGTGCCAGCAGCTTAGCCCCGCAGGGAGGATCACCCCTCCACTTT | CASSLAPQGGSPLHF
TRBJ2-7 | TRBV30 | NA | NA | TGTGCCTGGAGTGACATTTCCTACGAGCAGTACTTC | CAWSDISYEQYF
TRBJ1-2 | TRBV7-2 | NA | NA | TGTGCCAGCACCTCCCCGCCCACAGGGATCTATGGCTACACCTTC | CASTSPPTGIYGYTF
TRBJ2-1 | TRBV5-6 | NA | TRBD2 | TGTGCCAGCAGCTTGGGACTAGCGGACTCCTACAATGAGCAGTTCTTC | CASSLGLADSYNEQFF
TRBJ1-1 | TRBV5-1 | NA | TRBD1 | TGCGCCAGCAGCTTGCAGGGACAGGGAAAAACTGAAGCTTTCTTT | CASSLQGQGKTEAFF
TRBJ1-2 | TRBV30 | NA | NA | TGTGCCTGGAGTGCCGAGTCGGGGGGCTATGGCTACACCTTC | CAWSAESGGYGYTF
TRBJ1-2 | TRBV18 | NA | NA | TGTGCCAGCTCACCATTATTGAGCGACAGAACCGTGCTATATGGCTACACCTTC | CASSPLLSDRTVLYGYTF
TRBJ1-1 | TRBV11-3 | once | TRBD1 | TGTGCCAGCAGCCCGGGACAGGGTGATCGAGCTTTCTTT | CASSPGQGDRAFF
TRBJ1-6 | TRBV4-1 | few | TRBD1 | TGCGCCAGCAGCCAAGGCAGGGGGCGGGATTCACCCCTCCACTTT | CASSQGRGRDSPLHF
TRBJ1-5 | TRBV28 | once | NA | TGTGCCAGCAGTTTATTGGTTAGGGGTTTAAATCAGCCCCAGCATTTT | CASSLLVRGLNQPQHF
TRBJ2-7 | TRBV11-1 | NA | TRBD1 | TGTGCCAGCAGCTTAATGGCAGGGGGCTACGAGCAGTACTTC | CASSLMAGGYEQYF
TRBJ2-7 | TRBV27 | NA | TRBD2 | TGTGCCAGCAGTTTGGCGGGGGGCTACGAGCAGTACTTC | CASSLAGGYEQYF
TRBJ1-2 | TRBV13 | NA | TRBD1 | TGTGCCAGCAGCCCCCCGACAGGGGGCTTAGATGGCTACACCTTC | CASSPPTGGLDGYTF
TRBJ1-2 | TRBV19 | NA | TRBD1 | TGTGCCAGTAGTAGAGGGACAGGGCCTTTTGGCTACACCTTC | CASSRGTGPFGYTF
TRBJ1-1 | TRBV28 | NA | NA | TGTGCCAGCAGTCGTAGGTTGTTCGGGGCTTTCTTT | CASSRRLFGAFF
TRBJ1-4 | TRBV7-9 | NA | TRBD1 | TGTGCCAGCAGCTTAGCACAGGGGACAACTAATGAAAAACTGTTTTTT | CASSLAQGTTNEKLFF
TRBJ1-3 | TRBV30 | few | NA | TGTGCCTGGAGTGTCGCTGGCGGAAACACCATATATTTT | CAWSVAGGNTIYF
TRBJ1-1 | TRBV4-2 | NA | NA | TGTGCCAGCAGCCAAGACCTCCGAGGCACGAGCCCTGAAGCTTTCTTT | CASSQDLRGTSPEAFF
TRBJ2-7 | TRBV6-2/TRBV6-3 | NA | NA | TGTGCCAGCAGTTACTCGACCGGGAACGAGCAGTACTTC | CASSYSTGNEQYF
TRBJ2-5 | TRBV18 | NA | NA | TGTGCCAGCTCCACTGGGGGCTTAGGAGAGACCCAGTACTTC | CASSTGGLGETQYF
TRBJ1-6 | TRBV6-5 | NA | NA | TGTGCCAGCAGTTACCGGCGGGACTCACCCCTCCACTTT | CASSYRRDSPLHF
TRBJ1-3 | TRBV9 | NA | NA | TGTGCCAGCAGCGTAGGACAGCACTCTGGAAACACCATATATTTT | CASSVGQHSGNTIYF
TRBJ1-1 | TRBV29-1 | NA | NA | TGCAGCTCGCGGGGGGGGATGAACACTGAAGCTTTCTTT | CSSRGGMNTEAFF